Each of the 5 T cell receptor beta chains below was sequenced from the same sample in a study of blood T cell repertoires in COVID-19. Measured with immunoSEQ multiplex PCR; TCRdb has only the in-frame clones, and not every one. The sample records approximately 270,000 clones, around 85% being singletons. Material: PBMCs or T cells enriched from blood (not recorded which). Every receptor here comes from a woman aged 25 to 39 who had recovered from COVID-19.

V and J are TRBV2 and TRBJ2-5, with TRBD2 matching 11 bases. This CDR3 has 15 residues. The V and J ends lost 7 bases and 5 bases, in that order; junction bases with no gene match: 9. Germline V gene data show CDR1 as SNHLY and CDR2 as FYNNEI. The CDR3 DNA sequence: TGTGCCAGCACTGGCTCTAGCGGGAGGAGGGAGACCCAGTACTTC. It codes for CASTGSSGRRETQYF. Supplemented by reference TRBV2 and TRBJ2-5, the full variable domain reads EPEVTQTPSHQVTQMGQEVILRCVPISNHLYFYWYRQILGQKVEFLVSFYNNEISEKSEIFDDQFSVERPDGSNFTLKIRSTKLEDSAMYFCASTGSSGRRETQYFGPGTRLLVL.

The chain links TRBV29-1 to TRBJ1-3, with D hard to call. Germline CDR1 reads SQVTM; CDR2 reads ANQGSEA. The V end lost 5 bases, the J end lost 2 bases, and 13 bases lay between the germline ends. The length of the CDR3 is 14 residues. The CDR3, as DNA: TGCAGCGTTTCGCCATATAGAGCTGGAAACACCATATATTTT. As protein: CSVSPYRAGNTIYF.

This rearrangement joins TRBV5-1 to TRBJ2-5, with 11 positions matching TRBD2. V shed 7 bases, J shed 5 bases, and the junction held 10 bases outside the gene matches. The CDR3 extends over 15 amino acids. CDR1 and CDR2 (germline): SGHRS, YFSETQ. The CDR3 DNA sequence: TGCGCCAGCTCGCGCTGGGCTAGCGGGGGGGAGACCCAGTACTTC. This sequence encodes CASSRWASGGETQYF. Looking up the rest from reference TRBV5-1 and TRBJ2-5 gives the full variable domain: KAGVTQTPRYLIKTRGQQVTLSCSPISGHRSVSWYQQTPGQGLQFLFEYFSETQRNKGNFPGRFSGRQFSNSRSEMNVSTLELGDSALYLCASSRWASGGETQYFGPGTRLLVL.

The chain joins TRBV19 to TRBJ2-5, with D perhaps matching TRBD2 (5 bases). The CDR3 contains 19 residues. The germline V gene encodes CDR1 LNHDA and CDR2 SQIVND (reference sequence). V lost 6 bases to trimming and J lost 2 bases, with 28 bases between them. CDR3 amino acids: CASRIKDSFGLPAQETQYF. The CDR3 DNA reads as TGTGCCAGTAGAATTAAAGATAGTTTTGGACTTCCTGCGCAAGAGACCCAGTACTTC.

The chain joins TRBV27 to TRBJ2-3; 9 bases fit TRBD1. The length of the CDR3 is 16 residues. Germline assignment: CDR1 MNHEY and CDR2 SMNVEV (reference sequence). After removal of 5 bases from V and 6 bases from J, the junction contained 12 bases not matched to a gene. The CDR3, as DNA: TGTGCCAGCAGTCCCCGGGACAGGGTGGTGGCCGATACGCAGTATTTT. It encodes CASSPRDRVVADTQYF.